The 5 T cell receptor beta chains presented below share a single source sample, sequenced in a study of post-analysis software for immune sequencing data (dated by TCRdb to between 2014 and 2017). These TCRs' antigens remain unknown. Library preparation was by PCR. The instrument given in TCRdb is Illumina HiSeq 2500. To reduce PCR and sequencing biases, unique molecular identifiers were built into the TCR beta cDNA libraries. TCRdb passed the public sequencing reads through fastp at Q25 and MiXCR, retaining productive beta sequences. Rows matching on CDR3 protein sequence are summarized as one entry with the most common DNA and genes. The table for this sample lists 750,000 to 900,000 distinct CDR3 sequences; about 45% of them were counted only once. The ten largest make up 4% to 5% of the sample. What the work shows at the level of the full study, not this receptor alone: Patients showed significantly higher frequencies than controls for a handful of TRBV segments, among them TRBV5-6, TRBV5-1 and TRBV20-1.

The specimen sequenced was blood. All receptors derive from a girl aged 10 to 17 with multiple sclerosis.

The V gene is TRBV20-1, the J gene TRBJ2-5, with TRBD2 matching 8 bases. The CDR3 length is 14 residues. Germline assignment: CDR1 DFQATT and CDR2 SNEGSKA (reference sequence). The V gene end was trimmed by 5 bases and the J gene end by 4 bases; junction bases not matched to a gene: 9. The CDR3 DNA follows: TGCAGTGCTTCACCAGCGGGAGTTGGAGAGACCCAGTACTTC. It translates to CSASPAGVGETQYF.

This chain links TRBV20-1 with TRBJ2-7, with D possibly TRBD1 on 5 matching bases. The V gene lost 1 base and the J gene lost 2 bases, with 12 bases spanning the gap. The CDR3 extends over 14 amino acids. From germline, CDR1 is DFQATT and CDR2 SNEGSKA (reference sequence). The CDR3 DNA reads TGCAGTGCTAGAGTGCCAGGGCAAGCCTACGAGCAGTACTTC. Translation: CSARVPGQAYEQYF.

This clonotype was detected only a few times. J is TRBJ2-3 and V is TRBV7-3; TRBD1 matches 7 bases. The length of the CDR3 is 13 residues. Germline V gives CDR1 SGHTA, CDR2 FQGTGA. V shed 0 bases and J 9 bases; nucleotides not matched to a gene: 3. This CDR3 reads CASSLTGQATQYF. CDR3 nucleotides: TGTGCCAGCAGCTTAACTGGACAGGCAACGCAGTATTTT.

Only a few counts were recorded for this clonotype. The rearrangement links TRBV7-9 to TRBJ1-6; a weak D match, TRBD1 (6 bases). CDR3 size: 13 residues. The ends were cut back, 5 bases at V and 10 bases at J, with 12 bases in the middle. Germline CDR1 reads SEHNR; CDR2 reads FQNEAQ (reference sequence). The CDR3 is CASSPKGGSPLHF. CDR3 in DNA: TGTGCCAGCAGCCCCAAGGGGGGATCACCCCTCCACTTT.

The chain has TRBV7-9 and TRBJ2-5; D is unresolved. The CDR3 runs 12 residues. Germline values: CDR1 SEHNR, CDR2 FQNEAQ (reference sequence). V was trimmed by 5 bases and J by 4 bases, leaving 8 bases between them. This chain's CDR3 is CASSLETETQYF. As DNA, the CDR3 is TGTGCCAGCAGCCTAGAGACAGAGACCCAGTACTTC.